This TCR beta chain was obtained from a study of regulatory and conventional T cells in RAG deficiency. The study, taken as a whole, reports: Shorter CDR3s in all patient subsets; >85% Treg-Tconv overlap in Omenn.

As regards this clone: Antigen specificity is unknown.

Profiled with immunoSEQ multiplex PCR; TCRdb holds only in-frame clones, not every one. In the table there are 25,000 to 35,000 clones, 85% to 90% of which are singletons. V lost 3 bases, J lost 7 bases, and 12 bases lay in between. Germline assignment: CDR1 MDHEN and CDR2 SYDVKM. This CDR3 is built from 13 residues. These data also formed part of another study, on regulatory T cells. From that report: Primers: 52 TRBV forward and 13 TRBJ reverse. In patients, unique TRB V-J pairs were restricted and V/J usage skewed, especially in Tregs.

The J gene is TRBJ1-2, the V gene TRBV28; maybe TRBD1 (6 bases). This sequence originates from a human donor in good health. Sequencing used CD8+ T cells sorted from blood. CDR3 protein: CASSLGAPGGYTF. The CDR3 bases are TGTGCCAGCAGTTTGGGGGCTCCGGGTGGCTACACCTTC.